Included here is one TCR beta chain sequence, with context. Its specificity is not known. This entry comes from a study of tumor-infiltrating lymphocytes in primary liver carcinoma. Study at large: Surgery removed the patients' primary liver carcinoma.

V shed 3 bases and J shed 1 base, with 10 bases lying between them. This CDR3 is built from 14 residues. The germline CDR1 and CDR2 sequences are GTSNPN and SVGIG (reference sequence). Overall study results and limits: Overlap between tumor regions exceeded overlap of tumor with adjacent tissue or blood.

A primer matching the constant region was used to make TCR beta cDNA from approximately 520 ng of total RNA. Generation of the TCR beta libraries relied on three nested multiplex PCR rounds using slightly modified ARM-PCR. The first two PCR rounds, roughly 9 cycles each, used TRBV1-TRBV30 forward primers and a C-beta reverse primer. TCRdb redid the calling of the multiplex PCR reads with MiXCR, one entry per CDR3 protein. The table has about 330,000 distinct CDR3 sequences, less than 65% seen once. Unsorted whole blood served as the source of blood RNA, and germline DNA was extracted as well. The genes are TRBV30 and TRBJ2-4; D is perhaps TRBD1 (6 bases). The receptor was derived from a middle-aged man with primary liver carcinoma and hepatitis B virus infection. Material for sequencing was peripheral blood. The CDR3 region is CAWRPQGAKNIQYF. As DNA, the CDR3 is TGTGCCTGGAGACCACAGGGTGCCAAAAACATTCAGTACTTC.